This paragraph reports one T cell receptor (beta chain). A much bigger clone sits one base away, suggesting this may be a read error. The data derive from a study of molecular identifiers for immune sequencing clone quantification. TCRdb recomputed calls from the PCR reads with MiXCR, one row per CDR3 protein. The sample carries 10,000 or so distinct CDR3 sequences, around 23% recorded once. This CDR3 region has 15 residues. Germline V gene data show CDR1 as SGHDT and CDR2 as YYEEEE. This receptor was taken from a human donor in good health. Some libraries in this study had Jurkat cell RNA spiked in. The chain uses TRBV5-6 and TRBJ2-7; D is unresolved. Sequences were obtained from naive CD8+ T cells from blood, with Jurkat cell RNA spiked in. As to subset: FACS-sorted CD8+CD4-CCR7+CD45RA+ naive T cells. Here the CDR3 reads CASSLVLTNSHEQYF. The CDR3 nucleotides are TGTGCCAGCAGCTTGGTCCTGACAAACTCCCACGAGCAGTACTTC.